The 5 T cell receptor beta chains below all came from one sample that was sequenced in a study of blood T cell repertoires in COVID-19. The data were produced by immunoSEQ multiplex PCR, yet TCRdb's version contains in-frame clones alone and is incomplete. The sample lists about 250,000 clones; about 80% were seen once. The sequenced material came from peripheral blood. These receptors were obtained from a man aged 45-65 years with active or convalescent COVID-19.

The DNA for the CDR3 is TGTGCCAGCAGCTTAGGGCCAGGCTACACCTTC. Translating it yields CASSLGPGYTF. V usage is TRBV7-6 and J usage is TRBJ1-2; D is undetermined. Germline loops: CDR1 SGHVS, CDR2 FNYEAQ. With 1 base removed from V and 8 bases from J, the gap between germline ends came to 5 bases. CDR3 size: 11 residues.

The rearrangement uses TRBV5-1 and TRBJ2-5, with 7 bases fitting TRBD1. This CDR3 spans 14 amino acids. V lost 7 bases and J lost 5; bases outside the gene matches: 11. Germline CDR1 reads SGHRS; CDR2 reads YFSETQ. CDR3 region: CASGLTTGEETQYF. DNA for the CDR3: TGCGCCAGCGGCCTTACTACAGGGGAGGAGACCCAGTACTTC.

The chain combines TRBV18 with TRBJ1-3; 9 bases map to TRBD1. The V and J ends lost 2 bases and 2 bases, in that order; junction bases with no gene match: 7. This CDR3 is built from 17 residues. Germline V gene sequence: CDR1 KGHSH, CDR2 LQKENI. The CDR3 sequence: CASSPITGGDPGNTIYF. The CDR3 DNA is TGTGCCAGCTCACCAATCACAGGGGGCGACCCTGGAAACACCATATATTTT.

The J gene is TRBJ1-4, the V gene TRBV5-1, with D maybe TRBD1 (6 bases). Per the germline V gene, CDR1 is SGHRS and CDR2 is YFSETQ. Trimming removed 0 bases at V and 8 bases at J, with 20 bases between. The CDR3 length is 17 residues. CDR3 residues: CASSLVSGGGAVEKLFF. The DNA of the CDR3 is TGCGCCAGCAGCTTGGTTTCAGGTGGGGGCGCGGTGGAAAAACTGTTTTTT. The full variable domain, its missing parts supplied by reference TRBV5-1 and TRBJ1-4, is KAGVTQTPRYLIKTRGQQVTLSCSPISGHRSVSWYQQTPGQGLQFLFEYFSETQRNKGNFPGRFSGRQFSNSRSEMNVSTLELGDSALYLCASSLVSGGGAVEKLFFGSGTQLSVL.

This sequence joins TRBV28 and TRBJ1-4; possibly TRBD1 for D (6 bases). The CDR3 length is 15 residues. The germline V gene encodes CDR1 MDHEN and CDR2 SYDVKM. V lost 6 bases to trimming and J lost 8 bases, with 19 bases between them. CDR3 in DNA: TGTGCCAGCAGCCCCCCGGGGGGCCACCACGAAAAACTGTTTTTT. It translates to CASSPPGGHHEKLFF.